This T cell receptor (beta chain) was sequenced during a study of identical twins. Remarks on this clonotype: Its antigen is unidentified.

Study-level points and caveats: Insertions were reduced in abundant cord blood beta clonotypes but not in memory repertoires.

One entry per CDR3 protein results from TCRdb running MiXCR on the 5' RACE reads. Seen here are some 690,000 distinct CDR3 sequences, around 20% observed once, and the top ten hold over 4%. A further study also used this sample, focusing on T cells expressing NK-cell markers. That work contributes: The leading position in the CD3+CD56-NKG2C+ fraction of four donors also went to these clonotypes.

The sequencing sample was made of PBMCs. The sequence derives from a woman aged 18-35 years in good health.

CDR3 nucleotide sequence: TGTGCCAGCAGACCGAGACGAACCCCAGCTAGCACAGATACGCAGTATTTT. This encodes CASRPRRTPASTDTQYF. The chain links TRBV2 to TRBJ2-3; D remains ambiguous. The CDR3 loop spans 17 amino acids. The germline V and J ends were trimmed by 6 bases and 0 bases, with 19 bases remaining between them. Germline CDR1 reads SNHLY; CDR2 reads FYNNEI.